This TCR beta chain derives from a study of OX40 agonist ivuxolimab in advanced cancers. Across the whole study: Administration of intravenous ivuxolimab to patients occurred every 2 weeks at 0.01 to 10 mg/kg. Prior therapy, whether anti-PD-1, anti-PD-L1 or anti-CTLA-4, was allowed, and 35% to 40% had some.

With baseline, cycle 4 day 1, and cycle 7 day 1 as timepoints, blood was sampled. Sequencing used immunoSEQ multiplex PCR; TCRdb keeps in-frame clones, though not all of them. The sample shows more than 20,000 clones, just under 75% of them seen only once. The sample in question was CD4+ or CD8+ T cells sorted from blood, obtained in a trial of the OX40 agonist ivuxolimab. The source of this sequence is an adult with an advanced solid tumor such as melanoma, head and neck, liver or kidney cancer.

CDR3 coding DNA: TGTGCCAGCAGCTTAGTTCTGGCGGGAGGCCCACCAAGATCCTACAATGAGCAGTTCTTC. The encoded protein is CASSLVLAGGPPRSYNEQFF. The chain combines TRBV7-6 with TRBJ2-1; 8 bases agree with TRBD2. This CDR3 spans 20 amino acids. The germline gives CDR1 SGHVS, CDR2 FNYEAQ. V shed 1 base and J 1 base; nucleotides not matched to a gene: 15. Looking up the rest from reference TRBV7-6 and TRBJ2-1 gives the full variable domain: GAGVSQSPRYKVTKRGQDVALRCDPISGHVSLYWYRQALGQGPEFLTYFNYEAQQDKSGLPNDRFSAERPEGSISTLTIQRTEQRDSAMYRCASSLVLAGGPPRSYNEQFFGPGTRLTVL.